This T cell receptor beta chain was sequenced in a study of cytomegalovirus exposure and HLA in healthy donors. Study-wide points: Previously analyzed data showed that most TCR beta V segments were productive at a frequency of about 87% or about 30%.

As to this clone: Its antigen is as yet unknown.

This PCR relied on a set of 60 Vbeta primers and 13 Jbeta primers. Assay used: immunoSEQ multiplex PCR; TCRdb lists only in-frame clones, some missing. The top ten hold 7.5% to 9.5% of the sample, which has around 80,000 clones, 70% to 80% seen once. Sequencing was performed on PBMCs. This clonotype originated in a man aged 40-49 years in good health and CMV-seropositive.

The CDR3 sequence: CASSLQGMRGYTF. In nucleotides, the CDR3 is TGTGCCAGCAGCTTACAGGGGATGCGTGGCTACACCTTC. The rearrangement joins TRBV5-4 to TRBJ1-2, with 7 positions matching TRBD1. J gave up 7 bases and V 2 bases, and 5 bases lay outside the gene matches. CDR3 size: 13 residues. Germline CDR1 SGHNT, CDR2 YYREEE (reference sequence).